What follows describes a single T cell receptor (beta chain). Its antigen is not known. Reverse transcription of all isolated RNA meant that expressed TCRB transcripts were sequenced. Using immunoSEQ multiplex PCR, the repertoire was profiled, and TCRdb retains in-frame clones only, with some absent. Among 40,000 to 45,000 clones listed, 49% were seen once. Trimming removed 4 bases from V and 10 bases from J, with 19 bases in between. The CDR3 totals 14 residues. Germline V CDR1 and CDR2: SGHAT, FQDESV (reference sequence). This entry belongs to a study of beta chain features in type 1 diabetes. Study outcomes and limitations: The study found that naive, central memory and Treg TCRB repertoires appeared more similar in patients than in healthy donors. Patients with type 1 diabetes showed fewer VDJ junction insertions and more deletions.

Every donor had blood drawn once into heparin, approximately 110 mL on average. Purity exceeded 95% in all sorted populations. The rearrangement uses TRBV11-1 and TRBJ1-1; D perhaps matches TRBD1 (6 bases). This receptor was taken from a woman under 30 in good health. Sequencing was performed on central memory CD4+ T cells from blood. In DNA form, the CDR3 reads TGTGCCAGCAGCTCGACAGGTGCGAAGCCTGGAGCTTTCTTT. This encodes CASSSTGAKPGAFF.